Listed here are 20 T cell receptor beta chains from one sample, sequenced in a study of blood T cells in healthy people across ages (dated by TCRdb to the mid-2010s). Preparation of the library involved 5' RACE. Sequencing was performed on an Illumina HiSeq 2500. A second PCR of 7 to 11 cycles was performed with a sample-barcoded 5' primer and a J-beta primer mix. TCRdb passed the public sequencing reads through fastp at Q25 and MiXCR, retaining productive beta sequences. Each entry merges the rows of one CDR3 protein and shows their most common DNA and genes. Recorded for this sample are 550,000 to 600,000 distinct CDR3 sequences; roughly 28% of them occurred a single time. The ten largest clones add up to 18% of the sample. What was sequenced was blood. The receptors were sampled from a woman aged 70-85 years in good health.

Turning to this clonotype: Because it lacks the conserved phenylalanine or tryptophan at the end, this CDR3 is likely a read error. This chain connects TRBV18 to TRBJ1-1, with a possible D match to TRBD1 (5 bases). There are 17 residues in the CDR3. V was clipped by 0 bases and J by 1 base, with 15 bases between them. Germline V gives CDR1 KGHSH, CDR2 LQKENI. CDR3: CASSPPRDSHGNTEAFL. The CDR3 region has the DNA TGTGCCAGCTCACCACCACGAGACAGCCACGGGAACACTGAAGCTTTCCTT.

The chain couples TRBV6-5 to TRBJ1-1, with a tentative D call TRBD1 (5 bases). Germline V lookup: CDR1 MNHEY, CDR2 SVGAGI. The CDR3 loop spans 13 amino acids. V gave up 4 bases and J gave up 7 bases, with 13 bases separating them. The CDR3 loop reads CASSSGTYVEAFF. CDR3 coding DNA: TGTGCCAGCAGTTCGGGGACTTATGTTGAAGCTTTCTTT.

The chain is built from TRBV7-9 and TRBJ2-5, with 7 bases that match TRBD1. Matching the DNA end better, TRBJ2-7 makes the J call doubtful. The CDR3 runs to 15 residues. Germline CDR1 is SEHNR and CDR2 is FQNEAQ (reference sequence). The CDR3 sequence: CASSSTGTDPYEQYF. The CDR3 DNA sequence: TGTGCCAGCAGCTCCACCGGGACAGACCCCTACGAGCAGTACTTC.

This clonotype was detected only a few times. The chain combines TRBV20-1 with TRBJ1-2, with D unclear. Germline V gene data show CDR1 as DFQATT and CDR2 as SNEGSKA (reference sequence). Deletions cut 4 bases from V and 4 bases from J, with 10 bases between. CDR3 size: 12 residues. The CDR3 DNA reads TGCAGTGCTAAGGGCCTTACCTATGGCTACACCTTC. It codes for CSAKGLTYGYTF.

This clonotype was recorded a few times. The chain recombines TRBV20-1 with TRBJ2-7, with TRBD1 matching over 8 bases. The V segment lost 0 bases and the J segment 2 bases; nucleotides outside the gene matches: 3. The CDR3 is 14 amino acids. In germline, CDR1 is DFQATT, CDR2 SNEGSKA (reference sequence). The CDR3 nucleotides read TGCAGTGCTAGAGACGACAGGGGACCCTACGAGCAGTACTTC. It codes for CSARDDRGPYEQYF.

This clonotype was detected only a few times. This clone may be a read error of a much larger clone one base away. V gene TRBV7-3 combines with J gene TRBJ2-1; D uncertain. TRBJ2-7 matches the DNA end more closely, so the J call is doubtful. Germline V gene data show CDR1 as SGHTA and CDR2 as FQGTGA. This CDR3 is 13 amino acids long. The CDR3 loop is CAGSPFLGWEQYF. CDR3 DNA: TGTGCCGGCAGCCCATTTCTAGGGTGGGAGCAGTACTTC.

This clonotype occurred a few times. The V gene is TRBV6-2 or TRBV6-3, the J gene TRBJ1-3; D uncertain. Per the germline V gene, CDR1 is MNHEY and CDR2 is SVGEGT. Trimming stripped 7 bases from V and 2 bases from J, with 21 bases between. The CDR3 is 17 amino acids. The CDR3 region has the DNA TGTGCCAGCATCAGAGGAGGATCGGGAGCTACTGGAAACACCATATATTTT. This codes for CASIRGGSGATGNTIYF.

This clonotype was counted between two and nine times. The chain combines TRBV20-1 with TRBJ2-1, with 9 bases identical to TRBD2. The CDR3 runs to 14 residues. V shed 6 bases and J 8 bases; nucleotides not matched to a gene: 11. CDR1 DFQATT and CDR2 SNEGSKA come from the germline V gene (reference sequence). Here the CDR3 reads CSATSGGTWDEQFF. CDR3 sequence (DNA): TGCAGTGCAACGAGCGGGGGGACGTGGGATGAGCAGTTCTTC.

J is TRBJ1-2 and V is TRBV7-2, with TRBD1 matching 7 bases. From germline, CDR1 is SGHTA and CDR2 FQGNSA. There are 15 residues in the CDR3. J gave up 0 bases and V 1 base, and 2 bases lay outside the gene matches. The CDR3 DNA follows: TGTGCCAGCAGCTTAGGAGGGACAGCTAACTATGGCTACACCTTC. Its translation is CASSLGGTANYGYTF.

As regards this clonotype: The junction departs from germline at one end; a sequencing error may be responsible. The chain employs TRBV7-9 and TRBJ2-5; 7 bases are a match to TRBD1. The CDR3 runs to 15 residues. Per germline, CDR1 SEHNR and CDR2 FQNEAQ (reference sequence). Here the CDR3 DNA reads TGTGTCAGCAGCACCCGACGGAGACAGGGAGAGACCCAGTACTTC. It specifies CVSSTRRRQGETQYF. The whole variable domain, filled in from reference TRBV7-9 and TRBJ2-5, reads DTGVSQNPRHKITKRGQNVTFRCDPISEHNRLYWYRQTLGQGPEFLTYFQNEAQLEKSRLLSDRFSAERPKGSFSTLEIQRTEQGDSAMYLCVSSTRRRQGETQYFGPGTRLLVL.

The chain employs TRBV5-6 and TRBJ1-2, with D perhaps matching TRBD1 (5 bases). Deletions cut 4 bases from V and 11 bases from J, with 18 bases between. Germline V lookup: CDR1 SGHDT, CDR2 YYEEEE. The CDR3 length is 13 residues. DNA of the CDR3: TGTGCCAGCAGCAGAGGCGGGGGAGGAGGGTACACCTTC. Protein product: CASSRGGGGGYTF.

The chain combines TRBV6-2 or TRBV6-3 with TRBJ2-5; the match to TRBD2 covers 13 bases. The V gene end was trimmed by 6 bases and the J gene end by 4 bases; junction bases not matched to a gene: 11. The CDR3 covers 17 residues. CDR1 is MNHEY and CDR2 is SVGEGT in the germline V gene. The CDR3 DNA reads as TGTGCCAGCAGACCACGGACTAGCGGGGGACCCCGAGAGACCCAGTACTTC. This codes for CASRPRTSGGPRETQYF.

As concerns this clonotype: A junction boundary mismatches the germline segment, possibly from a read error. This rearrangement joins TRBV12-3 or TRBV12-4 to TRBJ1-1; 9 nucleotides match TRBD1. The CDR3 is 13 amino acids. This CDR3 reads CVSSPGQGRGAFF. For the CDR3, the DNA is TGTGTCAGCAGTCCCGGACAGGGGCGGGGAGCTTTCTTT.

This clonotype was seen a single time. V usage is TRBV20-1 and J usage is TRBJ1-1; no firm D call. The germline V gene has CDR1 DFQATT and CDR2 SNEGSKA (reference sequence). The CDR3 consists of 11 residues. V shed 3 bases and J shed 5 bases, with 7 bases lying between them. Here the CDR3 DNA reads TGCAGTGCTAGGGGAGCGACTGAAGCTTTCTTT. It is translated as CSARGATEAFF.

This clonotype was counted between two and nine times. The V gene is TRBV12-3 or TRBV12-4, the J gene TRBJ2-2; 10 nucleotides match TRBD2. CDR3 size: 16 residues. The V and J ends lost 6 bases and 4 bases, in that order; junction bases with no gene match: 8. CDR3: CASRERSGGATGELFF. In nucleotides, the CDR3 is TGTGCCAGCAGGGAAAGAAGCGGGGGGGCCACCGGGGAGCTGTTTTTT.

This clonotype showed up just once. The chain uses TRBV4-2 and TRBJ1-5; D may be TRBD1 (6 bases). Germline V gene sequence: CDR1 LGHNA, CDR2 YNFKEQ. The CDR3 has 13 residues. V lost 10 bases and J lost 4, with 14 bases in between. CDR3 region: CATKGDGNQPQHF. CDR3 DNA sequence: TGTGCCACCAAGGGGGACGGAAATCAGCCCCAGCATTTT.

The sample holds a few counts of this clonotype. The chain carries TRBV13 and TRBJ2-2, with 10 bases aligning to TRBD1. The CDR3 sequence is 15 residues long. Germline loops: CDR1 PRHDT, CDR2 FYEKMQ (reference sequence). Trimming at V came to 1 base and at J to 8 bases, leaving 4 bases not matched to a gene. This chain's CDR3 is CASSLAGQGKGELFF. CDR3 in DNA: TGTGCCAGCAGCTTAGCGGGACAGGGGAAAGGGGAGCTGTTTTTT.

The DNA for the CDR3 is TGTGCCAGCAGTGGGAATGGAAACACCATATATTTT. This codes for CASSGNGNTIYF. The gene calls are TRBV6-5 and TRBJ1-3; D is ambiguous. V dropped 5 bases and J dropped 3 bases, with 5 bases sitting between them. Looked up from germline, CDR1 is MNHEY and CDR2 is SVGAGI. This CDR3 contains 12 residues.

This clonotype was detected a few times. DNA of the CDR3: TGCAGCGTTAGTTCTGGGAGCTCCTACGAGCAGTACTTC. Translating gives CSVSSGSSYEQYF. The chain has TRBV29-1 and TRBJ2-7, with a possible D match to TRBD2 (5 bases). Trimming took 5 bases from V and 0 from J, leaving 11 bases between them. This CDR3 region has 13 residues. Germline CDR1 SQVTM, CDR2 ANQGSEA.

This clonotype was seen just once. The genes are TRBV12-3 or TRBV12-4 and TRBJ2-3; 8 bases are a match to TRBD2. The CDR3 totals 15 residues. J gave up 2 bases and V 3 bases, and 4 bases lay outside the gene matches. The CDR3 nucleotides read TGTGCCAGCAGTTTCCCCGGGGGGGTCACAGATACGCAGTATTTT. This translates into CASSFPGGVTDTQYF.